This paragraph reports one T cell receptor beta chain. Its antigen is still unknown. This sample was included in a study of T cell responses to AZD1222 COVID-19 vaccine. General study findings and limits: A rise in Spike-specific TCR breadth and depth followed two AZD1222 doses. The number of AZD1222 recipients seropositive at baseline was only five or six. The donor cohort was predominantly white British with a female majority, and clonal diversity may have been underestimated.

Repertoires were generated with immunoSEQ multiplex PCR, while TCRdb's copy carries only in-frame clones and drops some. Here the sample spans under 200,000 clones, 85% to 90% being singletons. The CDR3 runs to 15 residues. From germline, CDR1 is SGDLS and CDR2 YYNGEE. The V end was cut by 2 bases, the J end by 1 base, with 10 bases between. This chain links TRBV9 with TRBJ2-1; D might be TRBD1 or TRBD2, each matching 6 bases. The source of this sequence is an adult in good health. The material was peripheral blood, obtained on day 0 of MenACWY control vaccination. The CDR3 loop is CASSVGGPSYNEQFF. The CDR3 coding sequence is TGTGCCAGCAGCGTGGGGGGCCCATCCTACAATGAGCAGTTCTTC. The full variable domain, rest sourced from reference TRBV9 and TRBJ2-1, is DSGVTQTPKHLITATGQRVTLRCSPRSGDLSVYWYQQSLDQGLQFLIQYYNGEERAKGNILERFSAQQFPDLHSELNLSSLELGDSALYFCASSVGGPSYNEQFFGPGTRLTVL.